Shown below are 15 T cell receptor beta chains from a single sample sequenced in a study of shared T cell receptors in the human thymus. Produced via immunoSEQ multiplex PCR; TCRdb's table is partial and in-frame only. The repertoire includes more than 550,000 clones, roughly 86% of them detected once, and just under 0.0095% sits in the top ten. In addition, the sample was reused for a study of human thymus T cells.

Sequencing used thymocytes. These TCRs come from a boy less than two years old with a congenital heart defect.

The chain combines TRBV7-9 with TRBJ2-1; D is undetermined. V shed 1 base and J shed 6 bases, with 7 bases lying between them. There are 13 residues in the CDR3. CDR1 SEHNR and CDR2 FQNEAQ come from the germline V gene (reference sequence). The DNA for the CDR3 is TGTGCCAGCAGCTTAGACCTCGGCAATGAGCAGTTCTTC. Amino acid sequence: CASSLDLGNEQFF.

The chain uses TRBV19 and TRBJ2-3, with 7 nucleotides matching TRBD2. This CDR3 comprises 19 residues. The V gene's germline CDR1 is LNHDA and CDR2 SQIVND (reference sequence). With 5 bases clipped from V and 0 bases from J, the junction kept 17 bases outside the gene matches. This chain's CDR3 is CASSPLGLLGDLSTDTQYF. CDR3 nucleotide sequence: TGTGCCAGTAGTCCCTTGGGACTATTGGGGGACCTTAGCACAGATACGCAGTATTTT.

The chain uses TRBV11-2 and TRBJ2-7, with 11 bases lining up with TRBD2. The CDR3 runs 14 residues. From germline, CDR1 is SGHAT and CDR2 FQNNGV. Trimming took 4 bases from V and 9 from J; bases not matched to a gene: 8. The chain's CDR3 is CASSSNLAGGTQYF. DNA for the CDR3: TGTGCCAGCAGCTCAAATCTAGCGGGGGGCACGCAGTACTTC. The complete variable domain, with remaining parts taken from reference TRBV11-2 and TRBJ2-7, reads EAGVAQSPRYKIIEKRQSVAFWCNPISGHATLYWYQQILGQGPKLLIQFQNNGVVDDSQLPKDRFSAERLKGVDSTLKIQPAKLEDSAVYLCASSSNLAGGTQYFGPGTRLTVT.

V is TRBV30 and J is TRBJ2-3, with 9 bases lining up with TRBD1. CDR1 is GTSNPN and CDR2 is SVGIG in the germline V gene (reference sequence). CDR3 length: 16 residues. The V and J ends lost 1 base and 0 bases, in that order; junction bases with no gene match: 5. CDR3 DNA: TGTGCCTGGAGTGAAGGGACAGGGAGGAGCACAGATACGCAGTATTTT. The encoded protein is CAWSEGTGRSTDTQYF.

The V and J genes are TRBV2 and TRBJ1-4, with D possibly TRBD1 on 5 matching bases. The ends were cut back, 0 bases at V and 6 bases at J, with 14 bases in the middle. CDR1 is SNHLY, CDR2 FYNNEI, per germline. The length of the CDR3 is 16 residues. This chain's CDR3 is CASSEAAQGLDEKLFF. Here the CDR3 DNA reads TGTGCCAGCAGTGAAGCGGCCCAGGGACTGGATGAAAAACTGTTTTTT. The full variable domain, in which reference TRBV2 and TRBJ1-4 provide the parts outside the CDR3, is EPEVTQTPSHQVTQMGQEVILRCVPISNHLYFYWYRQILGQKVEFLVSFYNNEISEKSEIFDDQFSVERPDGSNFTLKIRSTKLEDSAMYFCASSEAAQGLDEKLFFGSGTQLSVL.

This chain uses TRBV11-1 with TRBJ1-2; perhaps TRBD1 as D (5 bases). Germline V lookup: CDR1 SGHAT, CDR2 FQDESV (reference sequence). CDR3 length: 13 amino acids. Trimming took 2 bases from V and 8 from J, leaving 12 bases between them. The CDR3 loop is CASSLIWGGGYTF. The CDR3 DNA follows: TGTGCCAGCAGCTTAATCTGGGGGGGAGGCTACACCTTC.

The rearrangement links TRBV7-2 to TRBJ1-2; possible D gene TRBD1, 6 bases. Trimming took off 6 bases at V and 8 bases at J, with 22 bases between the two ends. The CDR3 is made up of 15 amino acids. The germline gives CDR1 SGHTA, CDR2 FQGNSA. CDR3 bases: TGTGCCAGCAGTCCTAGTCGGGGGGGCTTGGGCGGCTACACCTTC. It encodes CASSPSRGGLGGYTF.

The chain links TRBV21-1 to TRBJ2-7; TRBD2 was called by the table and not checked on the DNA. TRBV21-1 is flagged as a pseudogene. CDR3 length equals 16 residues. The CDR3 nucleotides are TGTGCCAGCAGCAAAGCAACTAGCGGGGAATGCCCCGAGCAGTACTTC. Amino acid sequence: CASSKATSGECPEQYF.

The rearrangement uses TRBV5-1 and TRBJ2-1; 10 bases match TRBD2. This CDR3 has 17 amino acids. Germline CDR1 SGHRS, CDR2 YFSETQ. Losses at the gene ends were 2 bases for V and 2 bases for J; bases not matched to a gene: 7. The CDR3 region has the DNA TGCGCCAGCAGCTTTGGGGGACTAGCGAGTGCCTACAATGAGCAGTTCTTC. This codes for CASSFGGLASAYNEQFF.

This clone was counted once. The V call is TRBV4-3, the J call TRBJ1-2, with TRBD1 identical over 8 bases. The CDR3 runs 19 residues. V gave up 4 bases and J gave up 4 bases; unmatched junction bases: 20. CDR1 and CDR2 from the germline V gene are LGHNA and YSLEER. The CDR3 region is CASSLVLVGQGRAFYGYTF. As DNA, the CDR3 is TGCGCCAGCAGCCTAGTCCTTGTCGGACAGGGAAGGGCCTTCTATGGCTACACCTTC.

This clone was observed once. The chain carries TRBV5-8 and TRBJ1-2; possibly TRBD1 for D (6 bases). V lost 7 bases and J 8 bases, leaving 24 bases between the germline ends. CDR1 is SGHTS, CDR2 YDEGEE, per germline. The CDR3 is 15 residues long. The CDR3 nucleotides read TGTGCCAGCGGTGACGGGGGGCCAAGATTTGGCGGCTACACCTTC. Translation: CASGDGGPRFGGYTF.

V is TRBV28 and J is TRBJ2-1, with 7 bases that match TRBD1. The V segment lost 6 bases and the J segment 5 bases; nucleotides outside the gene matches: 7. Germline V gene lookup returns CDR1 MDHEN and CDR2 SYDVKM. This CDR3 comprises 14 residues. The CDR3 nucleotides are TGTGCCAGCAGACACAGGGGAGCACACAATGAGCAGTTCTTC. Translated: CASRHRGAHNEQFF.

V usage is TRBV7-9 and J usage is TRBJ1-1; TRBD1 is a possible D gene (6 bases). Trimming left V 5 bases short and J 4 bases short, with 23 bases between. Looked up from germline, CDR1 is SEHNR and CDR2 is FQNEAQ (reference sequence). The CDR3 sequence is 17 residues long. The CDR3 DNA follows: TGTGCCAGCAGCATCCACAACAGGGTAGAGGCGACCACTGAAGCTTTCTTT. It translates to CASSIHNRVEATTEAFF.

The chain couples TRBV28 to TRBJ1-1; TRBD1 agrees at 10 bases. The J segment lost 11 bases and the V segment lost 1 base, leaving 25 bases of the junction unmatched. Germline V lookup: CDR1 MDHEN, CDR2 SYDVKM. The CDR3 sequence is 20 residues long. In DNA, the CDR3 is TGTGCCAGCAGTTTATCATTTTGGGAGTCCGGAGACAGGGGGCGGACTGTGGCTTTCTTT. Translated: CASSLSFWESGDRGRTVAFF. The complete variable domain, with remaining parts taken from reference TRBV28 and TRBJ1-1, reads DVKVTQSSRYLVKRTGEKVFLECVQDMDHENMFWYRQDPGLGLRLIYFSYDVKMKEKGDIPEGYSVSREKKERFSLILESASTNQTSMYLCASSLSFWESGDRGRTVAFFGQGTRLTVV.

The rearrangement uses TRBV14 and TRBJ2-3; 10 bases align to TRBD2. The CDR3 consists of 16 residues. Germline CDR1 reads SGHDN; CDR2 reads FVKESK. The trim removed 4 bases at V and 13 bases at J, leaving 17 bases unmatched. The DNA of the CDR3 is TGTGCCAGCAGCCGCCAGCGGGAGGGATTCCCGAACGAAAAGTATTTT. Translation gives CASSRQREGFPNEKYF.